One and the same sample provided the 5 T cell receptor beta chains below, sequenced in a study of shared T cell receptors in the human thymus. The protocol was immunoSEQ multiplex PCR, while the TCRdb copy is restricted to in-frame clones and leaves out a portion. Altogether almost 550,000 clones are present, about 84% being singletons, with the ten largest covering more than 0.01%. The same sample was also used in a study of human thymus T cells.

The source material was thymocytes. The receptors shown here come from a boy younger than two with a congenital heart defect.

The V and J genes are TRBV25-1 and TRBJ1-2; perhaps TRBD1 as D (5 bases). Germline V gives CDR1 MGHDK, CDR2 SYGVNS. V shed 8 bases and J shed 4 bases, with 17 bases lying between them. This CDR3 has 14 residues. CDR3 sequence: CASAGGGKGYGYTF. In DNA, the CDR3 is TGTGCCAGCGCGGGGGGGGGTAAAGGCTATGGCTACACCTTC.

This sequence joins TRBV4-3 and TRBJ1-5; 8 nucleotides agree with TRBD1. This CDR3 region has 16 residues. J gave up 5 bases and V 0 bases, and 6 bases lay outside the gene matches. Germline V gene lookup returns CDR1 LGHNA and CDR2 YSLEER. The CDR3 DNA reads as TGCGCCAGCAGCCAAGAAGTTGGACAGGGACATCAGCCCCAGCATTTT. Translation: CASSQEVGQGHQPQHF.

This clone was detected a few times. The CDR3 here is CASSHRHRGDMNTEAFF. The CDR3 bases are TGTGCCAGCAGCCACAGACACAGGGGGGATATGAACACTGAAGCTTTCTTT. The rearrangement uses TRBV4-2 and TRBJ1-1; TRBD1 matches at 8 bases. Germline V lookup: CDR1 LGHNA, CDR2 YNFKEQ. The V and J ends lost 3 bases and 0 bases, in that order; junction bases with no gene match: 9. The CDR3 runs to 17 residues.

The chain has TRBV5-1 and TRBJ2-7; a weak D match, TRBD2 (6 bases). The CDR3 is 13 amino acids. CDR1 SGHRS and CDR2 YFSETQ come from the germline V gene. The V end lost 1 base, the J end lost 7 bases, and 12 bases lay between the germline ends. This CDR3 is CASSLWGDNEQYF. In nucleotides, the CDR3 is TGCGCCAGCAGCTTGTGGGGGGATAATGAGCAGTACTTC.

V and J are TRBV5-1 and TRBJ2-5; TRBD2 matches 8 bases. This CDR3 spans 15 amino acids. Germline values: CDR1 SGHRS, CDR2 YFSETQ. Trimming took 0 bases from V and 6 from J; bases not matched to a gene: 7. This CDR3 reads CASSLAGTSRKTQYF. CDR3 DNA sequence: TGCGCCAGCAGCTTGGCCGGGACTAGTAGGAAGACCCAGTACTTC.